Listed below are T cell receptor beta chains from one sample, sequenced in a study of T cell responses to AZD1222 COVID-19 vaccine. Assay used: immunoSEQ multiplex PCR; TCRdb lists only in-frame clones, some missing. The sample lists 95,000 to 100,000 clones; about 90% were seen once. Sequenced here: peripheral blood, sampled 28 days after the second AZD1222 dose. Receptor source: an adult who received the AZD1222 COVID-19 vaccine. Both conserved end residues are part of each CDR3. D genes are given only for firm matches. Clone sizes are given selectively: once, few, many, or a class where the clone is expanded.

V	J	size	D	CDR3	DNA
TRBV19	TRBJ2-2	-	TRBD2	CASSGFNPLAGVTGELFF	TGTGCCAGTAGTGGCTTCAACCCACTAGCGGGAGTCACCGGGGAGCTGTTTTTT
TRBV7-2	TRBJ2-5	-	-	CASSGLDETQYF	TGTGCCAGCAGTGGGTTAGATGAGACCCAGTACTTC
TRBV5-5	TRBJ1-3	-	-	CASTEYPRGFYSPGNTIYF	TGTGCCAGCACGGAGTACCCACGGGGCTTCTATTCTCCTGGAAACACCATATATTTT
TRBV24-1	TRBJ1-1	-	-	CATSGPTTTDRLYTEAFF	TGTGCCACCAGTGGTCCTACCACCACCGACAGATTATACACTGAAGCTTTCTTT
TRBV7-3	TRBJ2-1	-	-	CASRFAGGNEQFF	TGTGCCAGCAGGTTTGCAGGAGGAAATGAGCAGTTCTTC
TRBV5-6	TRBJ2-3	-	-	CASSSVRQYTDTQYF	TGTGCCAGCAGCTCAGTTCGACAGTACACAGATACGCAGTATTTT
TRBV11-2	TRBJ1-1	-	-	CASSLSQNTEAFF	TGTGCCAGCAGCTTGAGCCAGAACACTGAAGCTTTCTTT
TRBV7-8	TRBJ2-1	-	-	CASSHPGNEQFF	TGTGCCAGCAGCCACCCGGGGAATGAGCAGTTCTTC
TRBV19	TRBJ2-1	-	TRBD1	CASRGQLLYNEQFF	TGTGCCAGTAGGGGACAGCTCCTGTACAATGAGCAGTTCTTC
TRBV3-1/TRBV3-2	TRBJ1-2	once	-	CASSHGGAGYTF	TGTGCCAGCAGCCACGGGGGGGCCGGCTACACCTTC
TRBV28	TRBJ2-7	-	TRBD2	CASSLLSSGGYEQYF	TGTGCCAGCAGTTTATTGTCTAGCGGGGGCTACGAGCAGTACTTC
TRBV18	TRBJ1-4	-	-	CASSPQGATNEKLFF	TGTGCCAGCTCACCACAGGGGGCAACTAATGAAAAACTGTTTTTT
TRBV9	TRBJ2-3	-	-	CASSVWGSGTDTQYF	TGTGCCAGCAGCGTATGGGGTAGCGGCACAGATACGCAGTATTTT
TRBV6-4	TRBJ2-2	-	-	CASKWDSDSGELFF	TGTGCCAGCAAGTGGGATAGCGATAGCGGGGAGCTGTTTTTT
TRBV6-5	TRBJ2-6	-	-	CASRVTDSGANVLTF	TGTGCCAGCAGGGTGACAGACTCTGGGGCCAACGTCCTGACTTTC
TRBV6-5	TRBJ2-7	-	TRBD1	CASKSLVDREQYF	TGTGCCAGCAAATCCTTAGTGGACAGGGAGCAGTACTTC
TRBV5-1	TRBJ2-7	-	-	CASSLGAGTEGYEQYF	TGCGCCAGCAGCTTGGGGGCGGGGACAGAAGGATACGAGCAGTACTTC
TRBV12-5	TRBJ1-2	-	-	CASGATGYYGYTF	TGTGCTAGTGGAGCTACGGGGTACTATGGCTACACCTTC
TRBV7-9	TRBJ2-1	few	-	CASSTHTAEQFF	TGTGCCAGCAGCACCCATACCGCTGAGCAGTTCTTC
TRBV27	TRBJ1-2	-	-	CASSRGKNYGYTF	TGTGCCAGCAGCAGGGGCAAAAACTATGGCTACACCTTC
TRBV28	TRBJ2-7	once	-	CASSPIDTETLTYEQYF	TGTGCCAGCAGCCCGATAGACACTGAAACCCTAACCTACGAGCAGTACTTC
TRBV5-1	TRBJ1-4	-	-	CASSSGPVNEKLFF	TGCGCCAGCAGCTCGGGACCTGTTAATGAAAAACTGTTTTTT
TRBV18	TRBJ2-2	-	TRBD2	CASSPPIAGVTGELFF	TGTGCCAGCTCACCACCGATAGCGGGAGTTACCGGGGAGCTGTTTTTT
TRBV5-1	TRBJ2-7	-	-	CASSQLGLGDEQYF	TGCGCCAGCAGCCAGCTCGGTTTAGGCGACGAGCAGTACTTC
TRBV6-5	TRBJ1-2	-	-	CASSYEKTGSWGYTF	TGTGCCAGCAGTTACGAAAAAACAGGGAGCTGGGGCTACACCTTC
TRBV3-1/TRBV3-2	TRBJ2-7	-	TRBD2	CASSRSSGSSYEQYF	TGTGCCAGCAGCAGGTCTAGCGGGAGCTCCTACGAGCAGTACTTC
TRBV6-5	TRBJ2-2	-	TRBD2	CASRTLAGGTGELFF	TGTGCCAGCAGGACACTAGCGGGAGGGACCGGGGAGCTGTTTTTT
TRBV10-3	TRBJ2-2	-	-	CAISGRDIDLNTGELFF	TGTGCCATCAGTGGCCGGGACATAGATCTGAACACCGGGGAGCTGTTTTTT
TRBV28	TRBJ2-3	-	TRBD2	CASSLWASGRVGDYTDTQYF	TGTGCCAGCAGTTTATGGGCTAGCGGGAGGGTGGGGGACTACACAGATACGCAGTATTTT
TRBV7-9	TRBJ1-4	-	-	CASTSEGQLNEKLFF	TGTGCCAGCACCTCGGAAGGACAGCTTAATGAAAAACTGTTTTTT
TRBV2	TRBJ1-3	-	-	CASSVYASSGNTIYF	TGTGCCAGCAGTGTATATGCGAGCTCTGGAAACACCATATATTTT
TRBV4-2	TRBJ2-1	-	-	CASSQDSGAEQFF	TGTGCCAGCAGCCAAGATTCTGGGGCAGAGCAGTTCTTC
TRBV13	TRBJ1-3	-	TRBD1	CASSLYPGQGTFGNTIYF	TGTGCCAGCAGCCTCTACCCAGGACAGGGGACATTCGGAAACACCATATATTTT
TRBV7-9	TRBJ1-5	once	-	CASSLGDRNNQPQHF	TGTGCCAGCAGCTTAGGAGACAGAAACAATCAGCCCCAGCATTTT
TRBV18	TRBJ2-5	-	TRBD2	CASSRGGQETQYF	TGTGCCAGCTCACGCGGGGGGCAAGAGACCCAGTACTTC
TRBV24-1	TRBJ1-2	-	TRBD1	CATSDSRTGAGYGYTF	TGTGCCACCAGTGATTCCCGGACAGGGGCTGGCTATGGCTACACCTTC
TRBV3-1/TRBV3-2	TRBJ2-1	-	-	CASSRDTGYNEQFF	TGTGCCAGCTCCCGGGACACCGGATACAATGAGCAGTTCTTC
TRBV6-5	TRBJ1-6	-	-	CASSYSGSNSPLHF	TGTGCCAGCAGTTACTCGGGCAGTAATTCACCCCTCCACTTT
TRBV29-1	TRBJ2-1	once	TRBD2	CSVVLAGSGEQFF	TGCAGCGTTGTATTAGCGGGGAGCGGTGAGCAGTTCTTC
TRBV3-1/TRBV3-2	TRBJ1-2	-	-	CASSHYSGGHGYTF	TGTGCCAGCAGCCACTATTCCGGGGGGCATGGCTACACCTTC
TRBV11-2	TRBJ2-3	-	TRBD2	CASSPRGGRLAGYTDTQYF	TGTGCCAGCAGCCCCAGGGGGGGGCGACTAGCGGGGTACACAGATACGCAGTATTTT
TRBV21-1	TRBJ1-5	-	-	CASSKAGDSNQPQHF	TGTGCCAGCAGCAAAGCGGGCGATAGCAATCAGCCCCAGCATTTT
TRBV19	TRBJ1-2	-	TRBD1	CASSISWGQAHGYTF	TGTGCCAGTAGTATCAGCTGGGGACAGGCACATGGCTACACCTTC
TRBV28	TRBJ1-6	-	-	CASRTSNSPLHF	TGTGCCAGCAGGACGTCAAATTCACCCCTCCACTTT
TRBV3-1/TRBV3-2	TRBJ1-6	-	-	CASSPGTTRDSPLHF	TGTGCCAGCAGCCCCGGAACGACACGGGATTCACCCCTCCACTTT
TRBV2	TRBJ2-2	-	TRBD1	CASRSGQGALGPEDTGELFF	TGTGCCAGCAGGTCGGGACAGGGGGCACTTGGTCCCGAGGACACCGGGGAGCTGTTTTTT
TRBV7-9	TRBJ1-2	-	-	CASSVPQGVGGYTF	TGTGCCAGCAGCGTACCGCAGGGTGTGGGTGGCTACACCTTC
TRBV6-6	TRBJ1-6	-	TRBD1	CASSLGTGGMSPLHF	TGTGCCAGCAGTCTGGGGACAGGGGGGATGTCACCCCTCCACTTT